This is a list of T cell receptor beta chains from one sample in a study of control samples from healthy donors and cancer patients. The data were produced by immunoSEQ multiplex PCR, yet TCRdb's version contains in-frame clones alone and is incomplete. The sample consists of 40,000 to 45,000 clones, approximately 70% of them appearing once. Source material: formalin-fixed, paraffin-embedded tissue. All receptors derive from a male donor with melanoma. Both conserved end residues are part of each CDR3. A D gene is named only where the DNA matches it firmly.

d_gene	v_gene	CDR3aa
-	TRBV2	CASSDESEKLFF
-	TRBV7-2	CASSQNPRGTQYF
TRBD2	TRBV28	CASSFLTSGSIYEQYF
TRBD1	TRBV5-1	CASSPPGQGFIEQFF
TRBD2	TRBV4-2	CASSQNAGTSANTGELFF
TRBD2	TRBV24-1	CATSRPAGGSINEQFF
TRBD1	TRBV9	CASSPRQGYQETQYF
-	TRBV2	CASSSLGWASHILSKDSNQPQHF
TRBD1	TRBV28	CASSSVLDRVAYEQYF
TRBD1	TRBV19	CASSMGDRVWNTGELFF
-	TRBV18	CASSPPGKTEAFF
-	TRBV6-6	CATSGGQNTEAFF
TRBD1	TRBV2	CASRPGQGGEPLHF
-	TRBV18	CASSPAGRSYEQYF
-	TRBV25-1	CRAVFFWTGELFF
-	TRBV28	CASSPSGISSYNSPLHF
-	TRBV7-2	CASSLGLGDTQYF
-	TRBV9	CASSAHPVTGELFF
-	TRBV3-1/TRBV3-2	CASSQIFTDTQYF
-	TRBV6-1	CASSERVGVSEDF
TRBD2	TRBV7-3	CASSLNSGREEETQYF
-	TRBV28	CASSSRDRPTF
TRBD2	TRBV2	CASSVAGLRQYF
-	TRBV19	CASQVGAGALYNEQFF
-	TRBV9	CASSSGASGGTEAFF
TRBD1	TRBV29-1	CSVEGEPGQVDTEAFF
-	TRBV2	CASSGSASYSEQYF
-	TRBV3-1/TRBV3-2	CASSQYRDSQETQYF
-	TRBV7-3	CASSRSGAGDTQYF
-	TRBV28	CASSFWGDQNIQYF
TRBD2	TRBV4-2	CASSHATSGRSDEQFF
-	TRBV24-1	CATSGLGTSYGYTF
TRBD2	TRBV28	CASTREGQYEQYF
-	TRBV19	CASSIGNQPQHF
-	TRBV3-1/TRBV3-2	CASSQSFSNWVNEKLFF
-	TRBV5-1	CASSSDPNEQFF
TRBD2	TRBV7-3	CASSLIFGRALGAKNIQYF
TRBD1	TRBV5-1	CASSPRTGDTGELFF
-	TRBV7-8	CASSLVGGAGYEQYF
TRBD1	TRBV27	CASSPAGGYGYTF